The next 14 T cell receptor beta chains were all read from a single sample in a study of blood T cell repertoires in COVID-19. Data came from immunoSEQ multiplex PCR; TCRdb stores just in-frame clones and leaves some out. The sample includes hundreds of thousands of clones, about 89% seen only once; the top ten take 4.3%. Sequences were obtained from peripheral blood. The receptors were sampled from a woman younger than 45 with acute or convalescent COVID-19.

The chain combines TRBV27 with TRBJ2-3; 15 bases agree with TRBD2. Unmatched junction bases numbered 13, after V lost 4 bases and J lost 5 bases. The CDR3 length is 19 residues. Germline V gene sequence: CDR1 MNHEY, CDR2 SMNVEV (reference sequence). The DNA of the CDR3 is TGTGCCAGCAGTTCCTACCGAGGACTAGCGGGGGGGCATGGAGATACGCAGTATTTT. As protein: CASSSYRGLAGGHGDTQYF.

The rearrangement joins TRBV5-4 to TRBJ1-1, with 8 bases aligning to TRBD1. This CDR3 has 14 residues. The V and J ends lost 3 bases and 7 bases, in that order; junction bases with no gene match: 8. Germline V lookup: CDR1 SGHNT, CDR2 YYREEE (reference sequence). The CDR3 loop reads CASSYTGGRSEAFF. CDR3 coding DNA: TGTGCCAGCAGCTACACAGGGGGTCGCAGTGAAGCTTTCTTT.

The chain employs TRBV19 and TRBJ2-7, with 8 bases fitting TRBD1. The ends lost 1 base at V and 1 base at J; junction bases unmatched: 6. CDR1 is LNHDA, CDR2 SQIVND, per germline (reference sequence). This CDR3 comprises 16 residues. CDR3 bases: TGTGCCAGTAGTATAGGCGGGACAGGTGTGTCCTACGAGCAGTACTTC. Translated: CASSIGGTGVSYEQYF. The whole variable domain, remainder taken from reference TRBV19 and TRBJ2-7, is DGGITQSPKYLFRKEGQNVTLSCEQNLNHDAMYWYRQDPGQGLRLIYYSQIVNDFQKGDIAEGYSVSREKKESFPLTVTSAQKNPTAFYLCASSIGGTGVSYEQYFGPGTRLTVT.

The V gene is TRBV6-5, the J gene TRBJ1-3; 8 positions match TRBD1. The trim removed 6 bases at V and 4 bases at J, leaving 8 bases unmatched. Looked up from germline, CDR1 is MNHEY and CDR2 is SVGAGI. The CDR3 contains 15 residues. The CDR3 region has the DNA TGTGCCAGCAGCCGGACAGGGACTTTCGGAAACACCATATATTTT. Amino acid sequence: CASSRTGTFGNTIYF.

The gene calls are TRBV5-4 and TRBJ2-2; weak D call: TRBD2 (5 bases). The CDR3 is 14 amino acids. Trimming stripped 3 bases from V and 6 bases from J, with 12 bases between. Germline CDR1 is SGHNT and CDR2 is YYREEE (reference sequence). CDR3 DNA: TGTGCCAGCAGCTCCCTCGGGGAGCCCGGGGAGCTGTTTTTT. Its protein is CASSSLGEPGELFF.

The chain recombines TRBV7-2 with TRBJ2-3; 9 positions match TRBD2. CDR3 length equals 15 residues. V was clipped by 6 bases and J by 1 base; unmatched bases: 5. Germline-derived CDR1 and CDR2 are SGHTA and FQGNSA. The CDR3 is CASRNKRGGTDTQYF. In DNA form, the CDR3 reads TGTGCCAGCAGAAATAAGCGGGGGGGCACAGATACGCAGTATTTT.

This chain connects TRBV3-1 (or the pseudogene TRBV3-2) to TRBJ2-3; weak D call: TRBD1 (5 bases). Per germline, CDR1 LGHDT and CDR2 YNNKEL (reference sequence). Trimming took off 6 bases at V and 0 bases at J, with 7 bases between the two ends. This CDR3 contains 13 residues. CDR3 nucleotide sequence: TGTGCCAGCAGGTCAGGGAGCACAGATACGCAGTATTTT. Translating it yields CASRSGSTDTQYF.

The J gene is TRBJ1-6, the V gene TRBV28, with TRBD1 matching over 7 bases. Trimming at V came to 6 bases and at J to 9 bases, leaving 11 bases not matched to a gene. The CDR3 runs to 15 residues. The germline V gene has CDR1 MDHEN and CDR2 SYDVKM. CDR3 residues: CASRNRGTKSSPLHF. CDR3 nucleotide sequence: TGTGCCAGCAGGAACAGGGGAACAAAGAGTTCACCCCTCCACTTT.

This chain links TRBV28 with TRBJ1-4; perhaps TRBD1 as D (5 bases). V lost 5 bases and J 0 bases, leaving 13 bases between the germline ends. The CDR3 consists of 16 residues. The germline V gene has CDR1 MDHEN and CDR2 SYDVKM. The CDR3 DNA reads TGTGCCAGCAGTCCGGGGGTGGGCCCAACTAATGAAAAACTGTTTTTT. Protein sequence: CASSPGVGPTNEKLFF.

This clone was detected once. The chain links TRBV2 to TRBJ1-2, with D possibly matching TRBD1 (5 bases). In germline, CDR1 is SNHLY, CDR2 FYNNEI. This CDR3 comprises 17 residues. The V end was cut by 8 bases, the J end by 4 bases, with 26 bases between. The CDR3 region is CASPPSGAARDGYGYTF. In DNA, the CDR3 is TGTGCCAGCCCCCCCTCTGGTGCGGCCAGGGATGGCTATGGCTACACCTTC.

The chain couples TRBV14 to TRBJ1-5; D is ambiguous. V was trimmed by 0 bases and J by 2 bases, leaving 14 bases between them. The CDR3 totals 17 residues. The germline V gene encodes CDR1 SGHDN and CDR2 FVKESK. CDR3 in amino acids: CASSQECGTRRNQPQHF. The CDR3, as DNA: TGTGCCAGCAGCCAAGAATGCGGCACAAGGCGCAATCAGCCCCAGCATTTT.

The rearrangement joins TRBV12-5 to TRBJ2-3, with TRBD2 matching 13 bases. The CDR3 totals 17 residues. J gave up 3 bases and V 6 bases, and 9 bases lay outside the gene matches. Germline loops: CDR1 LGHNT, CDR2 FRNRAP. The CDR3 is CASGSPGTSGATDTQYF. The CDR3 DNA reads as TGTGCTAGTGGCTCCCCCGGGACTAGCGGGGCGACAGATACGCAGTATTTT.

The chain recombines TRBV5-5 with TRBJ2-5; 8 positions agree with TRBD2. The trim removed 0 bases at V and 1 base at J, leaving 2 bases unmatched. Germline V gives CDR1 SGHKS, CDR2 YYEKEE (reference sequence). The CDR3 has 15 amino acids. CDR3 amino acids: CASSLGGGTQETQYF. The CDR3 nucleotides are TGTGCCAGCAGCTTGGGCGGGGGGACCCAAGAGACCCAGTACTTC.

This clone has just one count. The V call is TRBV5-1, the J call TRBJ2-5; TRBD2 aligns across 14 bases. V was pared by 4 bases and J by 3 bases, with 11 bases of the junction left unmatched. This CDR3 is built from 18 residues. Germline loops: CDR1 SGHRS, CDR2 YFSETQ. CDR3 protein: CASSDGLAGGPTEETQYF. CDR3 DNA: TGCGCCAGCAGCGACGGACTAGCGGGGGGCCCCACTGAAGAGACCCAGTACTTC.